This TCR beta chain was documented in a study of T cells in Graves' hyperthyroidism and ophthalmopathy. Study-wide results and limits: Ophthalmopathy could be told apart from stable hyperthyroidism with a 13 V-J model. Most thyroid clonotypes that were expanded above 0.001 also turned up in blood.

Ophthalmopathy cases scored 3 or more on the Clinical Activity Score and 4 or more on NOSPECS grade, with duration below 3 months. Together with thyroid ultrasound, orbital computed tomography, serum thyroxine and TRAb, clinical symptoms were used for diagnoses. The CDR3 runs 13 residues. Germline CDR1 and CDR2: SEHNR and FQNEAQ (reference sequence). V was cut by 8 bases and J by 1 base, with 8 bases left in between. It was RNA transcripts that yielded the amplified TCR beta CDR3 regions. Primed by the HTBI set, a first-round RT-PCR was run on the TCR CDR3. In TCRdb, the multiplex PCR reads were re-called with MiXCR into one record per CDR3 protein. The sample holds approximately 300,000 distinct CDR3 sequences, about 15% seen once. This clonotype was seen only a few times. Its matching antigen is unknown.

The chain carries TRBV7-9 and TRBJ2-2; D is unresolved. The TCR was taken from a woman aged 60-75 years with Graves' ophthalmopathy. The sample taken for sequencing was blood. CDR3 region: CASHHLNTGELFF. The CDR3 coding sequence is TGTGCCAGCCACCATCTGAACACCGGGGAGCTGTTTTTT.